The 19 T cell receptor beta chains below all came from one sample that was sequenced in a study of T cell responses to AZD1222 COVID-19 vaccine. Sequencing used immunoSEQ multiplex PCR; TCRdb keeps in-frame clones, though not all of them. Of around 70,000 clones listed, 60% to 85% were seen once; the top ten hold about 12%. The sequencing used peripheral blood, collected on day 0 of AZD1222 vaccination. The source is an adult in good health.

The sample holds one count of this clone. The chain combines TRBV20-1 with TRBJ1-2; maybe TRBD1 (6 bases). The V end was cut by 5 bases, the J end by 7 bases, with 11 bases between. The CDR3 loop spans 11 amino acids. In germline, CDR1 is DFQATT, CDR2 SNEGSKA (reference sequence). The CDR3 protein is CSAWGRVGYTF. In nucleotides, the CDR3 is TGCAGTGCTTGGGGGCGAGTTGGCTACACCTTC.

The CDR3 DNA reads as TGTGCCAGCAGTTACTCGACTATAGCGGAGACCCAGTACTTC. Amino acid sequence: CASSYSTIAETQYF. The chain links TRBV6-6 to TRBJ2-5, with D perhaps TRBD2 (5 bases). Germline lookup yields CDR1 MNHNY and CDR2 SVGAGI (reference sequence). Trimming pared 0 bases from V and 5 bases from J, leaving 10 bases between. This CDR3 is built from 14 residues.

The CDR3 loop reads CASSLSETEAFF. CDR3 sequence (DNA): TGTGCCAGCAGCTTAAGTGAGACTGAAGCTTTCTTT. The genes are TRBV11-2 and TRBJ1-1; D ambiguous. This CDR3 comprises 12 residues. V was pared by 2 bases and J by 5 bases, with 6 bases between. Germline assignment: CDR1 SGHAT and CDR2 FQNNGV.

V gene TRBV25-1 combines with J gene TRBJ1-1; 9 bases map to TRBD1. From germline, CDR1 is MGHDK and CDR2 SYGVNS. The CDR3 consists of 15 residues. Trimming took 7 bases from V and 4 from J; bases not matched to a gene: 10. The CDR3 DNA reads TGTGCCAGCACCTACGGGACAGGGTTGGTCACTGAAGCTTTCTTT. Encoded protein: CASTYGTGLVTEAFF.

As regards this clone: Distinct nucleotide sequences in the sample also encode this CDR3. V and J are TRBV10-3 and TRBJ2-1; 10 bases align to TRBD2. V was clipped by 4 bases and J by 7 bases; unmatched bases: 4. Germline CDR1 ENHRY, CDR2 SYGVKD. The CDR3 length is 14 residues. In DNA, the CDR3 is TGTGCCATCAGTGCCAGCGGGGGGGGGAATGAGCAGTTCTTC. Translated: CAISASGGGNEQFF.

This chain connects TRBV24-1 to TRBJ1-2; D is ambiguous. Germline lookup yields CDR1 KGHDR and CDR2 SFDVKD. V lost 5 bases, J lost 0 bases, and 15 bases lay in between. The CDR3 extends over 16 amino acids. CDR3 sequence reads: CATSGDGSQTNYGYTF. The CDR3 nucleotides are TGTGCCACCAGTGGAGACGGGAGCCAAACTAACTATGGCTACACCTTC.

The rearrangement links TRBV19 to TRBJ1-1, with 9 bases aligning to TRBD1. There are 15 residues in the CDR3. With V trimmed by 5 bases and J by 8 bases, 12 bases remained unmatched. Germline CDR1 and CDR2: LNHDA and SQIVND (reference sequence). The CDR3 bases are TGTGCCAGTAGTGCGCACAGGGGGCAACGCGGGGAAGCTTTCTTT. The encoded protein is CASSAHRGQRGEAFF.

This clone was seen a single time. This chain uses TRBV4-1 with TRBJ2-7, with 11 bases matching TRBD2. In germline, CDR1 is MGHRA, CDR2 YSYEKL. J lost 2 bases, V lost 2 bases, and 2 bases had no gene match. CDR3 length: 15 amino acids. CDR3: CASSQSSGGPYEQYF. CDR3 sequence (DNA): TGCGCCAGCAGCCAATCTAGCGGGGGGCCCTACGAGCAGTACTTC.

The gene calls are TRBV2 and TRBJ1-1; perhaps TRBD1 as D (6 bases). Per the germline V gene, CDR1 is SNHLY and CDR2 is FYNNEI. V was shortened by 11 bases and J by 0 bases, with 10 bases between the two germline ends. The CDR3 runs to 12 residues. The CDR3 spells CAGGAMNTEAFF. CDR3 coding DNA: TGTGCCGGGGGGGCCATGAACACTGAAGCTTTCTTT.

The rearrangement links TRBV18 to TRBJ1-2, with D perhaps TRBD1 (6 bases). Per germline, CDR1 KGHSH and CDR2 LQKENI. Trimming pared 0 bases from V and 3 bases from J, leaving 14 bases between. The CDR3 loop spans 16 amino acids. The DNA for the CDR3 is TGTGCCAGCTCACCACCTTCGGTGGGGGCACACTATGGCTACACCTTC. Protein product: CASSPPSVGAHYGYTF.

The gene calls are TRBV5-6 and TRBJ1-3; 8 bases match TRBD1. With 3 bases clipped from V and 1 base from J, the junction kept 12 bases outside the gene matches. The CDR3 has 18 amino acids. Germline V gene sequence: CDR1 SGHDT, CDR2 YYEEEE. The CDR3, as DNA: TGTGCCAGCAGCTCAGTAAAAAGGACAGGGTTTTCTGGAAACACCATATATTTT. Protein product: CASSSVKRTGFSGNTIYF.

J is TRBJ1-5 and V is TRBV27, with D possibly matching TRBD1 (5 bases). The CDR3 loop spans 14 amino acids. V dropped 2 bases and J dropped 5 bases, with 10 bases sitting between them. In germline, CDR1 is MNHEY, CDR2 SMNVEV (reference sequence). The DNA of the CDR3 is TGTGCCAGCAGTTTAGATGGGGGTTATCAGCCCCAGCATTTT. It translates to CASSLDGGYQPQHF.

The J gene is TRBJ2-1, the V gene TRBV27; a possible D gene is TRBD1 (6 bases). CDR1 and CDR2 (germline): MNHEY, SMNVEV (reference sequence). The V end was cut by 6 bases, the J end by 7 bases, with 16 bases between. The CDR3 length is 14 residues. CDR3 loop: CASSPRWTANEQFF. CDR3 coding DNA: TGTGCCAGCAGCCCTAGATGGACAGCAAATGAGCAGTTCTTC.

Comment on this clone: One junction end disagrees with the germline gene, perhaps due to a read error. This chain uses TRBV19 with TRBJ2-2, with D maybe TRBD2 (6 bases). Looked up from germline, CDR1 is LNHDA and CDR2 is SQIVND (reference sequence). The CDR3 contains 12 residues. CDR3 residues: CASSIAAGELFF. The CDR3 bases are TGTGCCAGTAGCATAGCGGCCGGGGAGCTGTTTTTT.

This clone occurred once. The chain has TRBV24-1 and TRBJ2-1; a possible D gene is TRBD2 (6 bases). V lost 2 bases to trimming and J lost 8 bases, with 15 bases between them. Germline assignment: CDR1 KGHDR and CDR2 SFDVKD. The CDR3 consists of 15 residues. The CDR3 protein is CATSDSGRTGDEQFF. CDR3 nucleotide sequence: TGTGCCACCAGTGATTCGGGCCGAACGGGGGATGAGCAGTTCTTC.

The rearrangement uses TRBV18 and TRBJ1-1; D is unresolved. V dropped 1 base and J dropped 1 base, with 16 bases sitting between them. The CDR3 runs 17 residues. The germline CDR1 and CDR2 sequences are KGHSH and LQKENI. The CDR3 region is CASSPLRGKVGNTEAFF. The CDR3 DNA follows: TGTGCCAGCTCACCACTCCGAGGTAAGGTTGGGAACACTGAAGCTTTCTTT.

This chain connects TRBV9 to TRBJ1-4; weak D call: TRBD1 (6 bases). V was shortened by 3 bases and J by 11 bases, with 17 bases between the two germline ends. The CDR3 is 14 amino acids. The germline V gene encodes CDR1 SGDLS and CDR2 YYNGEE. As DNA, the CDR3 is TGTGCCAGCAGCGACACGATCACAGGGAGCAAACTGTTTTTT. The encoded protein is CASSDTITGSKLFF.

The gene calls are TRBV20-1 and TRBJ1-6; D not certain. This CDR3 region has 17 residues. Germline V CDR1 and CDR2: DFQATT, SNEGSKA (reference sequence). V shed 3 bases and J shed 9 bases, with 24 bases lying between them. CDR3 bases: TGCAGTGCTAGTAAACCCTCCCTTGGAATCTTGATTTCACCCCTCCACTTT. Its protein product is CSASKPSLGILISPLHF.

CDR3 nucleotide sequence: TGTGCCAGTAGTCCCACTTCTGCGACCGGGGAGCTGTTTTTT. Protein: CASSPTSATGELFF. The chain is built from TRBV19 and TRBJ2-2; D unresolved. CDR3 length equals 14 residues. The V and J ends lost 5 bases and 5 bases respectively, with 12 bases between them. Per germline, CDR1 LNHDA and CDR2 SQIVND (reference sequence).